These 25 T cell receptor beta chains originate from one sample sequenced in a study of spatial heterogeneity in lung cancer. Time point of the sample: sample taken at primary tumor resection. Researchers sequenced whole RNA taken from tumor, nontumor lung or frozen PBMC without sorting. TCRdb re-derived calls from the 5' RACE reads in MiXCR, one entry per CDR3 protein. The sample contains tens of thousands of distinct CDR3 sequences, over 8.5% of which appear only once. The sequenced sample was PBMCs, obtained at surgery. The origin of the receptors is a male donor with early-stage non-small cell lung cancer.

The chain has TRBV7-2 and TRBJ1-2; possibly TRBD1 for D (5 bases). The CDR3 consists of 14 residues. V was cut by 4 bases and J by 14 bases, with 23 bases left in between. Per germline, CDR1 SGHTA and CDR2 FQGNSA. CDR3 amino acids: CASSSVARASTGTF. The CDR3, as DNA: TGTGCCAGCAGCTCGGTAGCCCGGGCCTCAACAGGAACCTTC.

The chain is built from TRBV20-1 and TRBJ2-7; D is perhaps TRBD1 (5 bases). This CDR3 has 16 amino acids. The germline CDR1 and CDR2 sequences are DFQATT and SNEGSKA (reference sequence). Trimming took off 4 bases at V and 0 bases at J, with 19 bases between the two ends. CDR3 region: CSAIRTLDSSSYEQYF. In nucleotides, the CDR3 is TGCAGTGCTATACGGACCCTAGACAGCTCCTCCTACGAGCAGTACTTC.

This clonotype was counted once. This may be a read error, as it is one base from a much larger clone. The V and J genes are TRBV15 and TRBJ2-1; D may be TRBD2 (6 bases). CDR1 LNHNV and CDR2 YYDKDF come from the germline V gene (reference sequence). This CDR3 is 12 amino acids long. In DNA, the CDR3 is TGTGCCACCAGCGGGGGGTACAATGAGCTGTTCTTC. The encoded protein is CATSGGYNELFF.

There are many counts of this clonotype. This chain connects TRBV10-3 to TRBJ2-2; D is ambiguous. Germline V CDR1 and CDR2: ENHRY, SYGVKD. V lost 3 bases, J lost 0 bases, and 11 bases lay in between. The CDR3 runs to 16 residues. The CDR3 DNA reads as TGTGCCATCAGTGACCGGGCCACCCCGAACACCGGGGAGCTGTTTTTT. Translation: CAISDRATPNTGELFF.

The chain employs TRBV20-1 and TRBJ1-6, with 7 bases fitting TRBD1. CDR1 and CDR2 from the germline V gene are DFQATT and SNEGSKA (reference sequence). The CDR3 extends over 15 amino acids. V trimming: 1 base; J trimming: 3 bases; junction bases outside the gene matches: 3. The CDR3 sequence is CSARGGQNYNSPLHF. DNA for the CDR3: TGCAGTGCTAGAGGGGGACAGAACTATAATTCACCCCTCCACTTT.

Only a few counts were recorded for this clonotype. The chain links TRBV6-6 to TRBJ2-3; TRBD2 might be the D (6 bases). Germline values: CDR1 MNHNY, CDR2 SVGAGI (reference sequence). Deletions cut 5 bases from V and 4 bases from J, with 7 bases between. The CDR3 length is 12 residues. DNA of the CDR3: TGTGCCAGCAGTACGGGAGCAGATACGCAGTATTTT. Amino acid sequence: CASSTGADTQYF.

The V gene is TRBV10-3, the J gene TRBJ1-1; TRBD1 is a possible D gene (5 bases). CDR1 is ENHRY, CDR2 SYGVKD, per germline. The CDR3 runs 12 residues. Deletions cut 8 bases from V and 2 bases from J, with 9 bases between. The CDR3 region has the DNA TGTGCCATCGGCGGGGGTAACACTGAAGCTTTCTTT. Protein sequence: CAIGGGNTEAFF.

V is TRBV29-1 and J is TRBJ2-7, with D maybe TRBD1 (5 bases). The CDR3 covers 13 residues. V was shortened by 7 bases and J by 2 bases, with 15 bases between the two germline ends. Germline V gene data show CDR1 as SQVTM and CDR2 as ANQGSEA. The CDR3 nucleotides are TGCAGCGCTGGGGCGGCCCGCCCCTACGAGCAGTACTTC. Translation gives CSAGAARPYEQYF.

This clonotype was picked up a small number of times. The chain carries TRBV10-3 and TRBJ2-5, with a weak D call TRBD2 (7 bases). This CDR3 is built from 14 residues. Germline CDR1 reads ENHRY; CDR2 reads SYGVKD. The ends were cut back, 8 bases at V and 4 bases at J, with 17 bases in the middle. CDR3 bases: TGTGCCATCTCGATGCGCGGGGGCCCAGAGACCCAGTACTTC. Translated, it gives CAISMRGGPETQYF.

This clonotype was detected many times. The chain couples TRBV5-1 to TRBJ2-1; 11 bases are a match to TRBD2. The CDR3 runs to 15 residues. CDR1 and CDR2 from the germline V gene are SGHRS and YFSETQ. V dropped 3 bases and J dropped 9; count of bases not matched to a gene: 8. The DNA for the CDR3 is TGCGCCAGCAGCTCACTAGCGGGGGCCCACGGTGAGCAGTTCTTC. This gives the protein CASSSLAGAHGEQFF.

This clonotype has a handful of counts. V and J are TRBV29-1 and TRBJ2-4, with D perhaps assigned TRBD1 or TRBD2 (5 bases each). The CDR3 totals 16 residues. The V gene's germline CDR1 is SQVTM and CDR2 ANQGSEA. The V gene lost 7 bases and the J gene lost 2 bases, with 21 bases spanning the gap. Here the CDR3 DNA reads TGCAGCGCTGGGACCGCCAACTTAGGAACCAAAAACATTCAGTACTTC. As protein: CSAGTANLGTKNIQYF.

This chain links TRBV6-2 or TRBV6-3 with TRBJ1-5; 8 nucleotides align to TRBD1. From germline, CDR1 is MNHEY and CDR2 SVGEGT. V gave up 6 bases and J gave up 3 bases; unmatched junction bases: 7. CDR3 length equals 15 residues. The CDR3 DNA reads TGTGCCAGCAGCCCGGACAGGGCCTACAATCAGCCCCAGCATTTT. This encodes CASSPDRAYNQPQHF.

This clonotype was seen more than once but under ten times. This sequence joins TRBV3-1 and TRBJ1-1, with 8 bases lining up with TRBD1. Germline V gene lookup returns CDR1 LGHDT and CDR2 YNNKEL (reference sequence). The CDR3 has 14 amino acids. Trimming removed 0 bases from V and 10 bases from J; junction bases left unmatched: 7. The CDR3 region has the DNA TGTGCCAGCAGCCAAGATATGGGCAGGGGGCCAGCTTTCTTT. As protein: CASSQDMGRGPAFF. The full variable domain, rest sourced from reference TRBV3-1 and TRBJ1-1, is DTAVSQTPKYLVTQMGNDKSIKCEQNLGHDTMYWYKQDSKKFLKIMFSYNNKELIINETVPNRFSPKSPDKAHLNLHINSLELGDSAVYFCASSQDMGRGPAFFGQGTRLTVV.

This clonotype showed up just a few times. The chain recombines TRBV10-2 with TRBJ1-5; D remains unclear. Germline V gene sequence: CDR1 WSHSY, CDR2 SAAADI. Deletions cut 8 bases from V and 6 bases from J, with 11 bases between. The length of the CDR3 is 12 residues. This chain's CDR3 is CASGGLAQPQHF. As DNA, the CDR3 is TGCGCCAGCGGCGGGCTTGCTCAGCCCCAGCATTTT.

This clonotype has a count of ten or more. The rearrangement joins TRBV6-5 to TRBJ1-1; no clear D gene. Trimming removed 2 bases at V and 1 base at J, with 5 bases between. Germline V CDR1 and CDR2: MNHEY, SVGAGI. This CDR3 region has 13 residues. CDR3 nucleotide sequence: TGTGCCAGCAGTTACGTATCGAACACTGAAGCTTTCTTT. Its translation: CASSYVSNTEAFF.

This clonotype was observed many times. This rearrangement joins TRBV12-3 or TRBV12-4 to TRBJ2-1, with 9 bases that match TRBD1. Trimming at V came to 6 bases and at J to 2 bases, leaving 5 bases not matched to a gene. The CDR3 runs 15 residues. DNA for the CDR3: TGTGCCAGCAGAAGGGGACAGGGAACCTACAATGAGCAGTTCTTC. This encodes CASRRGQGTYNEQFF.

This clonotype was observed a few times. This sequence joins TRBV2 and TRBJ1-2, with D uncertain. The germline CDR1 and CDR2 sequences are SNHLY and FYNNEI. The CDR3 totals 13 residues. V lost 3 bases, J lost 5 bases, and 10 bases lay in between. The DNA of the CDR3 is TGTGCCAGCAGTGAGGCGTTCAGTTATGGCTACACCTTC. Its translation is CASSEAFSYGYTF.

This clonotype has ten or more counts. This chain uses TRBV3-1 with TRBJ2-7; D call uncertain. Trimming shortened V by 4 bases and J by 3 bases, and 19 bases separated the two germline ends. There are 16 residues in the CDR3. The germline V gene encodes CDR1 LGHDT and CDR2 YNNKEL (reference sequence). CDR3 sequence: CASSPSRGRGLYEQYF. The DNA of the CDR3 is TGTGCCAGCAGCCCCTCCCGCGGACGCGGCCTCTACGAGCAGTACTTC.

This chain connects TRBV7-2 to TRBJ1-5, with D unresolved. The CDR3 totals 15 residues. The V gene lost 1 base and the J gene lost 0 bases, with 7 bases spanning the gap. Germline lookup yields CDR1 SGHTA and CDR2 FQGNSA. CDR3 DNA: TGTGCCAGCAGCTTAGAACCGTATAGCAATCAGCCCCAGCATTTT. Translating it yields CASSLEPYSNQPQHF.

This clonotype was counted ten times or more. The gene calls are TRBV7-2 and TRBJ2-5, with D unclear. Germline-derived CDR1 and CDR2 are SGHTA and FQGNSA. Trimming shortened V by 5 bases and J by 4 bases, and 8 bases separated the two germline ends. This CDR3 region has 12 residues. The CDR3 sequence is CASSRATETQYF. The DNA for the CDR3 is TGTGCCAGCAGCCGCGCGACAGAGACCCAGTACTTC.

V and J are TRBV18 and TRBJ2-5, with 7 nucleotides matching TRBD1. The CDR3 runs to 14 residues. V was clipped by 6 bases and J by 3 bases; unmatched bases: 7. CDR1 is KGHSH, CDR2 LQKENI, per germline. For the CDR3, the DNA is TGTGCCAGCTCCCCGGGGACAGCGGAAGAGACCCAGTACTTC. This translates into CASSPGTAEETQYF.

This clonotype was seen more than once but under ten times. The chain has TRBV21-1 and TRBJ2-1; the D call of TRBD2 is as the table states it, not checked on the DNA. TRBV21-1 is noted as a pseudogene. The CDR3 runs to 20 residues. The DNA for the CDR3 is TGTGCCAGCAGCAAAGATGGGGAAAGCCCTCCGGACAGGAGGTGTAATGAGCAGTTCTTC. This codes for CASSKDGESPPDRRCNEQFF.

The chain is built from TRBV4-2 and TRBJ1-2; 10 positions agree with TRBD1. Germline V gene sequence: CDR1 LGHNA, CDR2 YNFKEQ. V lost 3 bases and J lost 6; bases outside the gene matches: 7. There are 15 residues in the CDR3. CDR3 in DNA: TGTGCCAGCAGCCATGCCGGGACAGGGGCACATGGCTACACCTTC. This gives the protein CASSHAGTGAHGYTF.

This clonotype was seen a few times. This rearrangement joins TRBV6-2 or TRBV6-3 to TRBJ1-6; 9 bases map to TRBD1. The CDR3 is 15 residues long. CDR1 is MNHEY and CDR2 is SVGEGT in the germline V gene. Trimming cost V 5 bases and J 8 bases; bases outside gene matches: 7. The CDR3 region is CASSTRTGVYSPLHF. CDR3 DNA: TGTGCCAGCAGTACAAGGACAGGGGTATATTCACCCCTCCACTTT.

The V gene is TRBV5-1, the J gene TRBJ2-1, with TRBD1 identical over 10 bases. The CDR3 runs to 15 residues. Germline V lookup: CDR1 SGHRS, CDR2 YFSETQ. With V trimmed by 1 base and J by 4 bases, 2 bases remained unmatched. The CDR3 DNA is TGCGCCAGCAGCTTGTGGGGACAGGGGTACAATGAGCAGTTCTTC. Amino acid sequence: CASSLWGQGYNEQFF.